What follows are 18 T cell receptor beta chains derived from one specimen sequenced in a study of vaccination effects on CD4 cells after COVID-19. This table comes from immunoSEQ multiplex PCR, and its TCRdb copy is limited to in-frame clones, with some not included. Among some 50,000 clones listed, approximately 81% were seen once. These receptors' antigens are unknown. Following 10 days of culture, CD4+ T cells were isolated. The source was CD4+ T cells from PBMCs cultured without peptide, collected before COVID-19 vaccination. The receptors were sampled from a human donor who had a prior SARS-CoV-2 infection.

The chain joins TRBV28 to TRBJ1-5; 9 nucleotides line up with TRBD1. Germline V gives CDR1 MDHEN, CDR2 SYDVKM. Trimming cost V 4 bases and J 4 bases; bases outside gene matches: 5. CDR3 length: 15 residues. Written as DNA, the CDR3 is TGTGCCAGCAGTTCATGGGGGACAGGGAATCAGCCCCAGCATTTT. The encoded protein is CASSSWGTGNQPQHF.

J is TRBJ2-7 and V is TRBV11-1, with D possibly being TRBD1 (6 bases). Germline V lookup: CDR1 SGHAT, CDR2 FQDESV (reference sequence). Trimming shortened V by 3 bases and J by 5 bases, and 14 bases separated the two germline ends. The CDR3 is made up of 14 amino acids. Here the CDR3 DNA reads TGTGCCAGCAGCTTTGTACAGGGAAGCGACGAGCAGTACTTC. The encoded protein is CASSFVQGSDEQYF.

The CDR3 is CATSDPGQGSTEAFF. CDR3 DNA sequence: TGTGCCACCAGTGACCCGGGACAGGGAAGCACTGAAGCTTTCTTT. The chain couples TRBV24-1 to TRBJ1-1; 9 nucleotides agree with TRBD1. Per the germline V gene, CDR1 is KGHDR and CDR2 is SFDVKD. V shed 4 bases, J shed 4 bases, and the junction held 6 bases outside the gene matches. The CDR3 has 15 residues.

The rearrangement links TRBV5-1 to TRBJ2-5; 11 bases fit TRBD2. The CDR3 has 15 residues. V was clipped by 5 bases and J by 4 bases; unmatched bases: 7. Per the germline V gene, CDR1 is SGHRS and CDR2 is YFSETQ. This CDR3 is CASRNVAGGLETQYF. Here the CDR3 DNA reads TGCGCCAGCAGAAATGTAGCGGGGGGGTTAGAGACCCAGTACTTC. Supplemented by reference TRBV5-1 and TRBJ2-5, the full variable domain reads KAGVTQTPRYLIKTRGQQVTLSCSPISGHRSVSWYQQTPGQGLQFLFEYFSETQRNKGNFPGRFSGRQFSNSRSEMNVSTLELGDSALYLCASRNVAGGLETQYFGPGTRLLVL.

The chain carries TRBV7-9 and TRBJ1-1; 7 bases are a match to TRBD1. This CDR3 contains 15 residues. With 4 bases clipped from V and 3 bases from J, the junction kept 8 bases outside the gene matches. Germline lookup yields CDR1 SEHNR and CDR2 FQNEAQ (reference sequence). CDR3 coding DNA: TGTGCCAGCAGCTCGCCCCAGGGGGGAGACACTGAAGCTTTCTTT. Protein sequence: CASSSPQGGDTEAFF.

The V and J genes are TRBV2 and TRBJ2-5; TRBD1 matches at 9 bases. Unmatched junction bases numbered 6, after V lost 2 bases and J lost 5 bases. Germline CDR1 and CDR2: SNHLY and FYNNEI. The CDR3 length is 15 residues. DNA of the CDR3: TGTGCCAGCAGTGAATTGGACAGGGGAGGTGAGACCCAGTACTTC. Translated, it gives CASSELDRGGETQYF.

V gene TRBV10-3 combines with J gene TRBJ2-3; the match to TRBD1 covers 8 bases. CDR3 length: 14 residues. V lost 6 bases, J lost 4 bases, and 6 bases stayed unmatched. In germline, CDR1 is ENHRY, CDR2 SYGVKD. CDR3 nucleotides: TGTGCCATCAGCCAGCAGGGACAGGCAGATACGCAGTATTTT. This gives the protein CAISQQGQADTQYF.

A few counts support this clone. The rearrangement uses TRBV7-2 and TRBJ2-7, with 7 bases matching TRBD1. CDR3 length: 13 residues. Germline assignment: CDR1 SGHTA and CDR2 FQGNSA. The trim removed 5 bases at V and 4 bases at J, leaving 5 bases unmatched. CDR3 protein: CASSRQGPYEQYF. As DNA, the CDR3 is TGTGCCAGCAGCCGACAGGGCCCATACGAGCAGTACTTC.

J is TRBJ1-1 and V is TRBV5-1, with D perhaps matching TRBD1 (6 bases). The CDR3 covers 15 residues. Germline V gene data show CDR1 as SGHRS and CDR2 as YFSETQ. V dropped 0 bases and J dropped 3 bases, with 12 bases sitting between them. The CDR3 sequence is CASSLGTGLDTEAFF. In DNA form, the CDR3 reads TGCGCCAGCAGCTTGGGTACAGGGTTAGACACTGAAGCTTTCTTT.

The chain is built from TRBV5-4 and TRBJ2-5; 8 bases agree with TRBD2. V was pared by 0 bases and J by 1 base, with 8 bases of the junction left unmatched. The CDR3 totals 17 residues. Looked up from germline, CDR1 is SGHNT and CDR2 is YYREEE (reference sequence). This CDR3 is CASSLASGGGPQETQYF. In nucleotides, the CDR3 is TGTGCCAGCAGCTTGGCCTCGGGAGGGGGTCCCCAAGAGACCCAGTACTTC.

V gene TRBV7-2 combines with J gene TRBJ2-5; weak D call: TRBD2 (5 bases). The ends were cut back, 5 bases at V and 5 bases at J, with 15 bases in the middle. CDR1 and CDR2 (germline): SGHTA, FQGNSA. The CDR3 spans 14 residues. As DNA, the CDR3 is TGTGCCAGCAGCGCCGGACTCTACATCGAGACCCAGTACTTC. Translation: CASSAGLYIETQYF.

The chain links TRBV6-5 to TRBJ1-4; TRBD1 matches 10 bases. The germline CDR1 and CDR2 sequences are MNHEY and SVGAGI. This CDR3 is built from 15 residues. The V gene end was trimmed by 6 bases and the J gene end by 6 bases; junction bases not matched to a gene: 7. Written as DNA, the CDR3 is TGTGCCAGCAGCCGACAGGGGGCTGGTGATGAAAAACTGTTTTTT. It translates to CASSRQGAGDEKLFF.

This clone was seen a handful of times. The J gene is TRBJ2-7, the V gene TRBV9; 8 positions match TRBD2. V shed 0 bases, J shed 5 bases, and the junction held 13 bases outside the gene matches. The CDR3 sequence is 17 residues long. The germline CDR1 and CDR2 sequences are SGDLS and YYNGEE. Here the CDR3 reads CASSVAAGTSIVHEQYF. CDR3 nucleotide sequence: TGTGCCAGCAGCGTAGCTGCCGGGACTAGTATCGTTCACGAGCAGTACTTC.

This CDR3 is CAISSSGYEQYF. Here the CDR3 DNA reads TGTGCCATCAGTTCGTCAGGCTACGAGCAGTACTTC. The rearrangement uses TRBV10-3 and TRBJ2-7; D gene ambiguous. CDR1 ENHRY and CDR2 SYGVKD come from the germline V gene. CDR3 length: 12 residues. Deletions cut 5 bases from V and 3 bases from J, with 8 bases between.

In its sample, this clone was seen a few times. This chain uses TRBV18 with TRBJ1-6; D unresolved. V was pared by 3 bases and J by 7 bases, with 7 bases between. The CDR3 has 13 amino acids. Germline V gene lookup returns CDR1 KGHSH and CDR2 LQKENI. Here the CDR3 reads CASSPEVNSPLHF. The CDR3 region has the DNA TGTGCCAGCTCACCTGAAGTGAATTCACCCCTCCACTTT.

This chain connects TRBV24-1 to TRBJ2-1; the D gene is possibly TRBD2 (6 bases). CDR1 is KGHDR and CDR2 is SFDVKD in the germline V gene. The CDR3 length is 16 residues. V dropped 3 bases and J dropped 0 bases, with 11 bases sitting between them. The CDR3 DNA is TGTGCCACCAGTGATCCTAGCGCTCGCTCCTACAATGAGCAGTTCTTC. Translated, it gives CATSDPSARSYNEQFF.

The J gene is TRBJ2-1, the V gene TRBV27; D call uncertain. CDR3 length: 16 amino acids. V lost 3 bases, J lost 5 bases, and 17 bases lay in between. Germline-derived CDR1 and CDR2 are MNHEY and SMNVEV (reference sequence). The CDR3 here is CASSFMTSNPNNEQFF. CDR3 coding DNA: TGTGCCAGCAGTTTTATGACCAGCAACCCCAACAATGAGCAGTTCTTC.

The V gene is TRBV7-9, the J gene TRBJ2-1, with D unclear. The CDR3 has 15 residues. V was trimmed by 6 bases and J by 0 bases, leaving 12 bases between them. Per germline, CDR1 SEHNR and CDR2 FQNEAQ (reference sequence). CDR3 amino acids: CASSAGWSSYNEQFF. CDR3 in DNA: TGTGCCAGCAGTGCCGGGTGGAGCTCCTACAATGAGCAGTTCTTC.